One sample yielded the 10 T cell receptor beta chains listed below, sequenced in a study of metastatic and nonmetastatic thyroid tumors. There were no patients who had received any treatment before thyroid surgery. TCRdb re-clonotyped the PCR reads through MiXCR. This repertoire shows 11,000 or so clones, 27% found once; its top ten account for 20% to 25%. The sample taken for sequencing was adjacent normal tissue. The receptor source for this set is a male donor with papillary thyroid cancer or a benign thyroid nodule (not recorded which). Some clones in this sample may be carry-over from other donors' samples.

The chain links TRBV30 to TRBJ1-3; D gene unclear. The CDR3 runs to 12 residues. Per germline, CDR1 GTSNPN and CDR2 SVGIG (reference sequence). V lost 5 bases, J lost 0 bases, and 5 bases lay in between. This chain's CDR3 is CAWHNSGNTIYF. CDR3 sequence (DNA): TGTGCCTGGCACAACTCTGGAAACACCATATATTTT.

This chain joins TRBV7-8 and TRBJ1-2, with D unresolved. V dropped 0 bases and J dropped 4 bases, with 9 bases sitting between them. The germline CDR1 and CDR2 sequences are SGHVS and FQNEAQ. CDR3 size: 14 residues. The CDR3: CASSLAREGYGYTF. CDR3 in DNA: TGTGCCAGCAGCTTAGCCCGCGAGGGCTATGGCTACACCTTC.

This clone was seen just once. CDR3 sequence: CSAREASGLQETQYF. In nucleotides, the CDR3 is TGCAGTGCTAGAGAGGCTAGCGGGCTACAAGAGACCCAGTACTTC. This chain uses TRBV20-1 with TRBJ2-5; 8 bases line up with TRBD2. V shed 0 bases, J shed 2 bases, and the junction held 5 bases outside the gene matches. The V gene's germline CDR1 is DFQATT and CDR2 SNEGSKA (reference sequence). There are 15 residues in the CDR3.

This chain connects TRBV11-2 to TRBJ2-4; 9 bases are a match to TRBD2. The CDR3 totals 15 residues. The junction had 7 bases not matched to a gene; V was cut back by 4 bases and J by 6 bases. Germline CDR1 and CDR2: SGHAT and FQNNGV. CDR3 region: CASSSGTSLGNIQYF. The CDR3 region has the DNA TGTGCCAGCAGCTCCGGGACTAGCTTAGGAAACATTCAGTACTTC.

This sequence joins TRBV11-2 and TRBJ2-2; 8 bases line up with TRBD2. Germline V gives CDR1 SGHAT, CDR2 FQNNGV. V trimming: 2 bases; J trimming: 1 base; junction bases outside the gene matches: 6. The CDR3 loop spans 17 amino acids. In DNA form, the CDR3 reads TGTGCCAGCAGCTTATTCCGGGGGGGGTGGAACACCGGGGAGCTGTTTTTT. Its protein product is CASSLFRGGWNTGELFF.

This clone was observed a handful of times. This sequence joins TRBV6-1 and TRBJ2-3; 9 bases line up with TRBD1. This CDR3 spans 16 amino acids. V lost 5 bases and J lost 4; bases outside the gene matches: 10. Germline V gene lookup returns CDR1 MNHNS and CDR2 SASEGT. The CDR3 nucleotides are TGTGCCAGCAGTCGGAACCGGGACAGGGTCGCAGATACGCAGTATTTT. It specifies CASSRNRDRVADTQYF.

This clone showed up just a few times. CDR3 nucleotide sequence: TGCGCCAGCAGCCCCGGACTAGCGGGAGGCCTCTCCTACGAGCAGTACTTC. Protein: CASSPGLAGGLSYEQYF. This chain connects TRBV5-1 to TRBJ2-7; TRBD2 agrees at 14 bases. Per germline, CDR1 SGHRS and CDR2 YFSETQ. After removal of 4 bases from V and 0 bases from J, the junction contained 6 bases not matched to a gene. This CDR3 spans 17 amino acids.

This clone was counted ten times or more. The J gene is TRBJ2-7, the V gene TRBV3-1; the match to TRBD2 covers 10 bases. V shed 0 bases, J shed 3 bases, and the junction held 20 bases outside the gene matches. In germline, CDR1 is LGHDT, CDR2 YNNKEL (reference sequence). This CDR3 is built from 21 residues. As DNA, the CDR3 is TGTGCCAGCAGCCAAGAAGTTATTTCGTTGGCTAGCGGGAGAATGGTCTACGAGCAGTACTTC. Translation gives CASSQEVISLASGRMVYEQYF.

This clone was observed a few times. The chain uses TRBV6-6 and TRBJ2-2, with D unresolved. Germline CDR1 reads MNHNY; CDR2 reads SVGAGI (reference sequence). The CDR3 is 17 amino acids. The germline V and J ends were trimmed by 1 base and 4 bases, with 16 bases remaining between them. The CDR3 region is CASSYFIGSLVTGELFF. In DNA, the CDR3 is TGTGCCAGCAGTTACTTTATCGGTTCCCTCGTCACCGGGGAGCTGTTTTTT.

This clone was seen a handful of times. The chain employs TRBV30 and TRBJ2-5; 10 bases fit TRBD2. J gave up 2 bases and V 4 bases, and 4 bases lay outside the gene matches. CDR1 is GTSNPN, CDR2 SVGIG, per germline (reference sequence). The CDR3 runs 14 residues. The CDR3 DNA reads as TGTGCCTGGACGAGGACTAGCGGACAAGAGACCCAGTACTTC. It is translated as CAWTRTSGQETQYF.